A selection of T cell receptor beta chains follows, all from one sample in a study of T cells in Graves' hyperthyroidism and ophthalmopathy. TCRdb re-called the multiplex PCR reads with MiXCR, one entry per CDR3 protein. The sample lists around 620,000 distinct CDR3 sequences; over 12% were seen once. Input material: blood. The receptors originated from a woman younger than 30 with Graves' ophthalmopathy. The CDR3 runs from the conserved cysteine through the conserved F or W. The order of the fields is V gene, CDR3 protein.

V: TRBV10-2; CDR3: CASSMTGANYGYTF
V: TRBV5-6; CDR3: CASSLRTHEQYF
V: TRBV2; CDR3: CASRVTENTGELFF
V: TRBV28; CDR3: CASISRESPYEQYF
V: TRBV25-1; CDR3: CASSEVGASTEAFF
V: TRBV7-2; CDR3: CASSLPANNEQFF
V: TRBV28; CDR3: CASRGGAALTYNEQFF
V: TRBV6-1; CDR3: CASSLAASDNEQFF
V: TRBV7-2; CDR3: CASSPWAGAGTEAFF
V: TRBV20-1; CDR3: CSASTMGEETQYF
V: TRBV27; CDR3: CASSFGQGAANYGYTF
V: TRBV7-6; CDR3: CASSLEAASTDTQYF
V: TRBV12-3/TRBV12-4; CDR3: CASSKQGGQYF
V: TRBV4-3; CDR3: CASSREPTANYGYTF